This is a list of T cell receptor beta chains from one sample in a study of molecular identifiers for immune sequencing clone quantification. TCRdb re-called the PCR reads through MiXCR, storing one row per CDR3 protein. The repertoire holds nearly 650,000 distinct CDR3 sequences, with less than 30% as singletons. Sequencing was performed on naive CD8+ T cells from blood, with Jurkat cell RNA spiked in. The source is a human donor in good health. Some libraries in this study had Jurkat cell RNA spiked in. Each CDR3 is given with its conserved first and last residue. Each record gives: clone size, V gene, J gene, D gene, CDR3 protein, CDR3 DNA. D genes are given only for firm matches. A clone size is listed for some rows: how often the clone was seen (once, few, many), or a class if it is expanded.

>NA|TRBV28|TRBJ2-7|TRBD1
CASNRDSDYGQYF
TGTGCCAGTAACCGGGACAGCGACTACGGGCAGTACTTC
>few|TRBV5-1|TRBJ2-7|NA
CASSLVDQSYEQYF
TGCGCCAGCAGCTTGGTGGACCAGTCCTACGAGCAGTACTTC
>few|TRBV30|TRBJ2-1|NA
CAWSSSGVDEQFF
TGTGCCTGGAGTAGTAGCGGAGTAGATGAGCAGTTCTTC
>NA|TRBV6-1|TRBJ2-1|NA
CASSEDPVILSDEQFF
TGTGCCAGCAGTGAAGATCCAGTCATCCTCTCAGATGAGCAGTTCTTC
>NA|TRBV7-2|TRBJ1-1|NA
CASRHEGYPDTEAFF
TGTGCCAGCCGCCACGAGGGCTACCCCGACACTGAAGCTTTCTTT
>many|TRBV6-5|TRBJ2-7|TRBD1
CASTPGGQGGYEQYF
TGTGCCAGCACCCCCGGAGGACAGGGGGGATACGAGCAGTACTTC
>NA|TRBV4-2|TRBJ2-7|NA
CARRPVQGLYEQYF
TGTGCCCGCAGACCAGTACAGGGCCTCTACGAGCAGTACTTC
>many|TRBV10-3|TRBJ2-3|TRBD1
CAIGDPTGLTNTQYF
TGTGCCATCGGAGACCCGACAGGGTTGACCAATACGCAGTATTTT
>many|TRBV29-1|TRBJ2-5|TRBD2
CSVEGLASRETQYF
TGCAGCGTTGAGGGACTAGCCTCCCGGGAGACCCAGTACTTC
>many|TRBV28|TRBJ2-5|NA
CASSPEAGYTQETQYF
TGTGCCAGCAGTCCGGAAGCAGGGTATACCCAAGAGACCCAGTACTTC
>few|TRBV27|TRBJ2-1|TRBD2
CASSSRTSGSSYNEQFF
TGTGCCAGCAGTTCCCGGACTAGCGGGAGCTCCTACAATGAGCAGTTCTTC
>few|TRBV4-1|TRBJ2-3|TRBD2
CASSADLLAGVDTQYF
TGCGCCAGCAGCGCAGACCTGCTAGCGGGGGTGGATACGCAGTATTTT
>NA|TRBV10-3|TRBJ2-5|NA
CAISEEAGSGETQYF
TGTGCCATCAGTGAAGAGGCAGGCTCCGGCGAGACCCAGTACTTC
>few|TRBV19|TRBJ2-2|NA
CASETDTGELFF
TGTGCCAGTGAAACGGACACCGGGGAGCTGTTTTTT
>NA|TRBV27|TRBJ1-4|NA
CASSVQTNEKLFF
TGTGCCAGCAGTGTTCAAACTAATGAAAAACTGTTTTTT
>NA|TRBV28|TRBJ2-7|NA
CASSFRGSGYYEQYF
TGTGCCAGCAGTTTTCGAGGTAGCGGCTACTACGAGCAGTACTTC
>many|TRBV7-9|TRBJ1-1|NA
CASSLLAENTEAFF
TGTGCCAGCAGCTTATTGGCAGAGAACACTGAAGCTTTCTTT
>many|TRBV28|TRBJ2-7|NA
CASSLRGLMSYEQYF
TGTGCCAGCAGTTTGCGGGGGCTTATGTCCTACGAGCAGTACTTC
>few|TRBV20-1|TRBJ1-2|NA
CSARVPGRGYTF
TGCAGTGCTAGAGTCCCCGGGAGGGGCTACACCTTC
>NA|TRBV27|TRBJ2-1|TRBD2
CASGSGSYDNEQFF
TGTGCCAGCGGAAGCGGGAGCTACGACAATGAGCAGTTCTTC
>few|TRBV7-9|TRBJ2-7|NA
CASKPLSRGGEQYF
TGTGCCAGCAAGCCCCTTTCCAGGGGAGGCGAGCAGTACTTC
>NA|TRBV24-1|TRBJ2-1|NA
CATSDLNVNPEQFF
TGTGCCACCAGTGATTTGAACGTCAACCCAGAGCAGTTCTTC
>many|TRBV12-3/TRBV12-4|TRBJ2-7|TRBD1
CASSQGQGSLGEQYF
TGTGCCAGCAGTCAGGGACAGGGGTCCCTTGGGGAGCAGTACTTC
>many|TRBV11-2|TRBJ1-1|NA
CASSPISNTEAFF
TGTGCCAGCAGCCCCATATCCAACACTGAAGCTTTCTTT
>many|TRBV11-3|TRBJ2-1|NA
CASSLAVGSYNEQFF
TGTGCCAGCAGCTTAGCCGTGGGTTCCTACAATGAGCAGTTCTTC
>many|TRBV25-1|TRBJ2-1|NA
CASSEGGPFEQFF
TGTGCCAGCAGTGAAGGGGGACCATTTGAGCAGTTCTTC
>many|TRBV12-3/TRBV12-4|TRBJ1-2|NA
CASSPGPSYGYTF
TGTGCCAGTTCTCCGGGACCGAGCTATGGCTACACCTTC
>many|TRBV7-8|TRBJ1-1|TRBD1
CASSLGTGGGTEAFF
TGTGCCAGCAGCTTGGGTACAGGGGGTGGCACTGAAGCTTTCTTT
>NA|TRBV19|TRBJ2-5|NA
CASSIDWRETQYF
TGTGCCAGTAGTATAGACTGGAGAGAGACCCAGTACTTC
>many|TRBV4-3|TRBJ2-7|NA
CASSPRLEGTYEQYF
TGCGCCAGCAGCCCGCGACTAGAGGGAACCTACGAGCAGTACTTC
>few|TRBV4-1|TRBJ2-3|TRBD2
CASSPGTSGVPSTDTQYF
TGCGCCAGCAGCCCTGGGACTAGCGGGGTGCCTAGCACAGATACGCAGTATTTT
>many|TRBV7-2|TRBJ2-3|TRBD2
CASSIRLAGGLGADTQYF
TGTGCCAGCAGCATAAGACTAGCGGGAGGGCTTGGCGCAGATACGCAGTATTTT
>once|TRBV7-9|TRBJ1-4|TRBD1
CASGHILGQENEKLFF
TGTGCCAGCGGCCACATCCTGGGACAGGAGAATGAAAAACTGTTTTTT
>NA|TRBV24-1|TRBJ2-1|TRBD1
CATSDLTGASYNEQFF
TGTGCCACCAGTGATTTGACAGGGGCGTCCTACAATGAGCAGTTCTTC
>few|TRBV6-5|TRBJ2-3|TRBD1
CASKSQGAADTQYF
TGTGCCAGCAAATCACAGGGGGCGGCAGATACGCAGTATTTT
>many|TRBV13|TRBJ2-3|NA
CASSWKDGGDTQYF
TGTGCCAGCAGCTGGAAAGACGGTGGAGATACGCAGTATTTT
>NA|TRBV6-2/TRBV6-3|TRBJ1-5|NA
CASRGGAKRIRPQHF
TGTGCCAGTCGCGGCGGGGCAAAGCGTATTCGGCCCCAGCATTTT
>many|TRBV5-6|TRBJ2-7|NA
CASSLAIYGTYEQYF
TGTGCCAGCAGCTTGGCCATATACGGTACCTACGAGCAGTACTTC
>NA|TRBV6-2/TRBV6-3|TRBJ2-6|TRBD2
CASSYPGEAGVFSGANVLTF
TGTGCCAGCAGTTACCCGGGGGAAGCGGGGGTTTTCTCTGGGGCCAACGTCCTGACTTTC
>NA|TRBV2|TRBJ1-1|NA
CASRDATGDTEAFF
TGTGCCAGCAGAGACGCAACGGGGGACACTGAAGCTTTCTTT
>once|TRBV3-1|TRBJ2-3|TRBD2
CASTFSGGAADTQYF
TGTGCCAGCACCTTTAGCGGGGGGGCAGCAGATACGCAGTATTTT
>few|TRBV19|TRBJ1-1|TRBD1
CASLGTGRRGTEAFF
TGTGCCAGTCTTGGGACAGGGCGGCGGGGCACTGAAGCTTTCTTT
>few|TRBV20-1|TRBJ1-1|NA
CSADDFSLNTEAFF
TGCAGTGCCGACGACTTCTCTCTGAACACTGAAGCTTTCTTT
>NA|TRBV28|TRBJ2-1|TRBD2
CASSWGLATNNEQFF
TGTGCCAGCAGTTGGGGACTAGCGACAAACAATGAGCAGTTCTTC
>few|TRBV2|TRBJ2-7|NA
CASTPGVSYEQYF
TGTGCCAGCACCCCGGGCGTCTCCTACGAGCAGTACTTC